This T cell receptor beta chain was recorded in a study of long-term antiretroviral therapy in people with HIV. With survey level as its setting, the immunoSEQ assay was v3.0. The method was immunoSEQ multiplex PCR; TCRdb's version includes in-frame clones alone and lacks a portion of them. The sample contains over 30,000 clones, roughly 80% of which appear only once. With V trimmed by 3 bases and J by 11 bases, 9 bases remained unmatched. CDR1 MNHEY and CDR2 SMNVEV come from the germline V gene (reference sequence). The CDR3 runs 16 residues. Specimen: unsorted PBMCs, collected 1.9 years after starting antiretroviral therapy. The sequence came from a man aged 18-30 years with HIV. V gene TRBV27 combines with J gene TRBJ1-6; 11 nucleotides agree with TRBD1. The CDR3 DNA follows: TGTGCCAGCAGTTTTATAGGGACAGGGGGTTTTACACCCCTCCACTTT. Its protein product is CASSFIGTGGFTPLHF.